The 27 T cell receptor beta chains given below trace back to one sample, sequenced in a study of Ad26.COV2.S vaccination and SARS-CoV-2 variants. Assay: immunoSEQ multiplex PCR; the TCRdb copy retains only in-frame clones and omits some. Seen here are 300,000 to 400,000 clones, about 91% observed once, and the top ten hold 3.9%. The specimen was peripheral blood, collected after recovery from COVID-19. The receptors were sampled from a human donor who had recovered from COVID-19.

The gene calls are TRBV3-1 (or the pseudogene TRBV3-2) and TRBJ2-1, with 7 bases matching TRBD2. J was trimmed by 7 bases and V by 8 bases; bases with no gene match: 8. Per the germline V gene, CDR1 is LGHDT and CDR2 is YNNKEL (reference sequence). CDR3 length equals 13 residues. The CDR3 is CASLGRGGNEQFF. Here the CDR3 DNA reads TGTGCCAGCCTGGGGAGGGGCGGTAATGAGCAGTTCTTC.

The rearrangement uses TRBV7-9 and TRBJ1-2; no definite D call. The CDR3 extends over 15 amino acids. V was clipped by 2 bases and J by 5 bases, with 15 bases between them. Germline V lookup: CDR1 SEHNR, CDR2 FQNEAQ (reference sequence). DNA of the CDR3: TGTGCCAGCAGCTTATTCCCCACCTTAAATTATGGCTACACCTTC. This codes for CASSLFPTLNYGYTF. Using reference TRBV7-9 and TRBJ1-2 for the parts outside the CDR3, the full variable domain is DTGVSQNPRHKITKRGQNVTFRCDPISEHNRLYWYRQTLGQGPEFLTYFQNEAQLEKSRLLSDRFSAERPKGSFSTLEIQRTEQGDSAMYLCASSLFPTLNYGYTFGSGTRLTVV.

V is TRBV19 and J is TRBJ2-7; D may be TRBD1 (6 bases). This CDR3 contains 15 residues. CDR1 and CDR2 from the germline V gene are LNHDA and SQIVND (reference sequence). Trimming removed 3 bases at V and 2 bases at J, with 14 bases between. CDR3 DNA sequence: TGTGCCAGTAGTATGTTTTGGACAGACACCTACGAGCAGTACTTC. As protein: CASSMFWTDTYEQYF.

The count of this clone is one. The CDR3 loop is CASSEAPRMNTEAFF. The CDR3 DNA is TGCGCCAGCAGTGAGGCCCCCAGAATGAACACTGAAGCTTTCTTT. The chain is built from TRBV10-1 and TRBJ1-1; D is ambiguous. CDR1 and CDR2 from the germline V gene are WNHNN and SYGVQD (reference sequence). There are 15 residues in the CDR3. V shed 2 bases and J shed 0 bases, with 10 bases lying between them.

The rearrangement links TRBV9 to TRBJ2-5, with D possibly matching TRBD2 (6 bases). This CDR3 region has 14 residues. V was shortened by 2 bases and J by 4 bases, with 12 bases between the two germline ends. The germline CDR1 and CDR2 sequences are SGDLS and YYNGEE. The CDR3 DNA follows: TGTGCCAGCAGCGTCTCACTAGCAGGAGAGACCCAGTACTTC. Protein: CASSVSLAGETQYF.

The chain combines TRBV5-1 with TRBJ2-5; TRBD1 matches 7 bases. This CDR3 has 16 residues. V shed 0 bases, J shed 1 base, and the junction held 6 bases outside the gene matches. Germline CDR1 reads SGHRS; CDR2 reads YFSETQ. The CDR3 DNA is TGCGCCAGCAGCTTGGTGGGGGCAGGGGGCCAAGAGACCCAGTACTTC. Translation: CASSLVGAGGQETQYF.

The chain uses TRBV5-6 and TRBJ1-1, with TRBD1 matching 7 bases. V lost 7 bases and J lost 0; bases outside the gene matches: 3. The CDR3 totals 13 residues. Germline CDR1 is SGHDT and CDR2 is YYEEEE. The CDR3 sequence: CASFRGVNTEAFF. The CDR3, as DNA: TGTGCCAGCTTCAGGGGGGTGAACACTGAAGCTTTCTTT.

The chain's CDR3 is CASGLWDLQGYEQFF. The CDR3 DNA sequence: TGTGCTAGTGGTTTATGGGACCTCCAAGGGTACGAGCAGTTCTTC. The chain combines TRBV12-5 with TRBJ2-1, with D tentatively TRBD1 or TRBD2 (5 bases each). This CDR3 is built from 15 residues. CDR1 is LGHNT and CDR2 is FRNRAP in the germline V gene. V lost 3 bases, J lost 10 bases, and 19 bases lay in between.

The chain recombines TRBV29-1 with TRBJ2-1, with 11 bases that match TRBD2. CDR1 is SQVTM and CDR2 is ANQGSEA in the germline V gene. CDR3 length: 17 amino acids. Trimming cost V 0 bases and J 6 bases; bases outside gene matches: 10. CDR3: CSVEEVAGGEAVNEQFF. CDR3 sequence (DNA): TGCAGCGTTGAAGAGGTAGCGGGGGGGGAAGCAGTCAATGAGCAGTTCTTC.

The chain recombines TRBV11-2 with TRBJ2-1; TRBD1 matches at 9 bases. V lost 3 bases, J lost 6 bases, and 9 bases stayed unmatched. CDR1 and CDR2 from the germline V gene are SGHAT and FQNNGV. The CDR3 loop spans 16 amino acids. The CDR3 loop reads CASSLSGTGPSNEQFF. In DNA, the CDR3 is TGTGCCAGCAGCTTGTCCGGGACAGGGCCGAGCAATGAGCAGTTCTTC.

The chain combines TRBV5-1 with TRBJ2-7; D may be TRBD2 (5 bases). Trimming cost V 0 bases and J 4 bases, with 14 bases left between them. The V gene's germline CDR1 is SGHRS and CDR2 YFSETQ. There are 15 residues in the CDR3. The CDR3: CASSLGSSGLYEQYF. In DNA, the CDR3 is TGCGCCAGCAGCTTGGGTTCGAGCGGATTGTACGAGCAGTACTTC. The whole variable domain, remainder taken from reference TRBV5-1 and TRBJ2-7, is KAGVTQTPRYLIKTRGQQVTLSCSPISGHRSVSWYQQTPGQGLQFLFEYFSETQRNKGNFPGRFSGRQFSNSRSEMNVSTLELGDSALYLCASSLGSSGLYEQYFGPGTRLTVT.

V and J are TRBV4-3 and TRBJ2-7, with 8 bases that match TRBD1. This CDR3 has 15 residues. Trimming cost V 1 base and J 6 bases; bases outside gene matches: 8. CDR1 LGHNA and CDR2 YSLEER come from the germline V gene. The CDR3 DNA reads TGCGCCAGCAGCCAAGCGTTTCAGGGGGCTCGCGAGCAGTACTTC. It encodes CASSQAFQGAREQYF.

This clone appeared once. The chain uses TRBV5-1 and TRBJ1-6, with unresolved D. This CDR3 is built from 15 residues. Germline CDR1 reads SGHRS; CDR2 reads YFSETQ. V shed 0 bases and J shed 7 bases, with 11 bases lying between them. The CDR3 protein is CASSLDLGSNSPLHF. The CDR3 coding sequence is TGCGCCAGCAGCTTGGATCTGGGGTCGAATTCACCCCTCCACTTT.

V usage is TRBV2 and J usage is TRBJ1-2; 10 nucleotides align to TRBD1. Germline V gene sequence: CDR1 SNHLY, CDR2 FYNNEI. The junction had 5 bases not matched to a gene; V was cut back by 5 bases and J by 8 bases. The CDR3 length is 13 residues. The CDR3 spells CASSRQGAEGYTF. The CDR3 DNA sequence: TGTGCCAGCAGTCGACAGGGGGCTGAGGGCTACACCTTC.

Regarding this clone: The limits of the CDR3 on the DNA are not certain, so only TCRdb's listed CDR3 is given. The CDR3: CASGLERENTEAFF. The chain combines TRBV12-5 with TRBJ1-1. Germline V gives CDR1 LGHNT, CDR2 FRNRAP. The CDR3 comprises 14 residues, both ends counted.

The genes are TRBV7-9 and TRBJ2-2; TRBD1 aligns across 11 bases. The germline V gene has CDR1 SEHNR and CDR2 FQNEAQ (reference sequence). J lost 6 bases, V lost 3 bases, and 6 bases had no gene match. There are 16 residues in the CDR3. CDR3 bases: TGTGCCAGCAGCTTGGACAGGGGGCCTAGGGCCGGGGAGCTGTTTTTT. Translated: CASSLDRGPRAGELFF.

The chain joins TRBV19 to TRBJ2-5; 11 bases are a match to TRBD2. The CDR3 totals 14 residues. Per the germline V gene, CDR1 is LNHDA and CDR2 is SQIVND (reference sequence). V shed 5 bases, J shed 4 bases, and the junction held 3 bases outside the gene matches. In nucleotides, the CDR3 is TGTGCCAGTAGTCCCACTAGCGGGGGAGAGACCCAGTACTTC. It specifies CASSPTSGGETQYF.

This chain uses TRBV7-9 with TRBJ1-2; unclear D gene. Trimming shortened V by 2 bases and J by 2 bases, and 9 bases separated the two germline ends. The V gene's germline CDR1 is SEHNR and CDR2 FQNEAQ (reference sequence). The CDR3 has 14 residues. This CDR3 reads CASSLIAENYGYTF. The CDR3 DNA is TGTGCCAGCAGCTTAATTGCGGAAAACTATGGCTACACCTTC. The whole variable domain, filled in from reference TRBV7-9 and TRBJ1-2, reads DTGVSQNPRHKITKRGQNVTFRCDPISEHNRLYWYRQTLGQGPEFLTYFQNEAQLEKSRLLSDRFSAERPKGSFSTLEIQRTEQGDSAMYLCASSLIAENYGYTFGSGTRLTVV.

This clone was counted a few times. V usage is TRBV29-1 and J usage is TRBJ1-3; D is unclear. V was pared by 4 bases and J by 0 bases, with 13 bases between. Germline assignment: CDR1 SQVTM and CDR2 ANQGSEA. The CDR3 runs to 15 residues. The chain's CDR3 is CSVGEGRNSGNTIYF. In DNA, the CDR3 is TGCAGCGTTGGGGAAGGCAGAAACTCTGGAAACACCATATATTTT.

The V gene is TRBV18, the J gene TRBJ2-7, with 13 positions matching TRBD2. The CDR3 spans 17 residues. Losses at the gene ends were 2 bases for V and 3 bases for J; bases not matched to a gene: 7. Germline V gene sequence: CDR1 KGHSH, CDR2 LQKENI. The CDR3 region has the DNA TGTGCCAGCTCACCAAGCGGACTAGCGGGGGCCAACTACGAGCAGTACTTC. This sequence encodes CASSPSGLAGANYEQYF.

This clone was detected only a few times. The CDR3 is CASSPLGQGADTEAFF. Written as DNA, the CDR3 is TGTGCCAGCTCACCCCTGGGACAGGGGGCCGACACTGAAGCTTTCTTT. The chain links TRBV18 to TRBJ1-1, with 12 bases identical to TRBD1. The CDR3 consists of 16 residues. The trim removed 3 bases at V and 3 bases at J, leaving 5 bases unmatched. The germline V gene encodes CDR1 KGHSH and CDR2 LQKENI.

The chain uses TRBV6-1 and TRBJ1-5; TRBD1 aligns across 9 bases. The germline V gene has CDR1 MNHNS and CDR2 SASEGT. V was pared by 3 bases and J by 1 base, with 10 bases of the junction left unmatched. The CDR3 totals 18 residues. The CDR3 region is CASSDYRGRGMSNQPQHF. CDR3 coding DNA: TGTGCCAGCAGTGACTACAGGGGGCGCGGAATGAGCAATCAGCCCCAGCATTTT.

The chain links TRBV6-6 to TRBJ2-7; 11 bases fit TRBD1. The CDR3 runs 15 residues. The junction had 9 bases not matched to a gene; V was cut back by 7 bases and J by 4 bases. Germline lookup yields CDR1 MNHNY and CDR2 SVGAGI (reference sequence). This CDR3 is CASTGQGALLYEQYF. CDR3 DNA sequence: TGTGCCAGCACCGGACAGGGGGCCCTATTATACGAGCAGTACTTC.

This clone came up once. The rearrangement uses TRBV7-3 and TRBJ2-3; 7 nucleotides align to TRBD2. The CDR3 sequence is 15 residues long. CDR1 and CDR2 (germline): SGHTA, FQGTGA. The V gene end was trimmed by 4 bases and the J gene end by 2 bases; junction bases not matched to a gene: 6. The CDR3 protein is CASSYAGTNTDTQYF. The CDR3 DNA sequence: TGTGCCAGCAGCTACGCCGGGACTAACACAGATACGCAGTATTTT.

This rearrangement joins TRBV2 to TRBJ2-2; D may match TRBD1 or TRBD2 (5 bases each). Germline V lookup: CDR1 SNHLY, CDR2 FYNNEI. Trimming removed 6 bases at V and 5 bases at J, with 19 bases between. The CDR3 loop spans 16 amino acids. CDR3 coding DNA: TGTGCCAGCAGCGCGAGGGGTGCGGGTCCGACCGGGGAGCTGTTTTTT. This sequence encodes CASSARGAGPTGELFF. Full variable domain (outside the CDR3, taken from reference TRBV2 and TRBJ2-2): EPEVTQTPSHQVTQMGQEVILRCVPISNHLYFYWYRQILGQKVEFLVSFYNNEISEKSEIFDDQFSVERPDGSNFTLKIRSTKLEDSAMYFCASSARGAGPTGELFFGEGSRLTVL.

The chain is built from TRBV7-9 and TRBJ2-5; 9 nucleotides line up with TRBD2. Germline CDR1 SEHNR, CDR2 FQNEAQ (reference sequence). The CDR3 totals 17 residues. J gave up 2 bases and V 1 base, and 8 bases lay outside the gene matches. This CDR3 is CASSLGGGGPKQETQYF. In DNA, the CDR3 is TGTGCCAGCAGCTTAGGCGGGGGGGGTCCTAAACAAGAGACCCAGTACTTC.

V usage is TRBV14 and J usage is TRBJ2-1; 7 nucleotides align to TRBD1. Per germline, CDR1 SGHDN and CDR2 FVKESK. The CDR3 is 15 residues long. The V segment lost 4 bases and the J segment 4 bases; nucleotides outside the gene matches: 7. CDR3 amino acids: CASSPDRVRYNEQFF. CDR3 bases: TGTGCCAGCAGCCCAGACAGGGTCAGGTACAATGAGCAGTTCTTC. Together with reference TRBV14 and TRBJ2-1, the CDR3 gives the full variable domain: EAGVTQFPSHSVIEKGQTVTLRCDPISGHDNLYWYRRVMGKEIKFLLHFVKESKQDESGMPNNRFLAERTGGTYSTLKVQPAELEDSGVYFCASSPDRVRYNEQFFGPGTRLTVL.